These T cell receptor beta chains were read from a single sample in a study of T-cell reconstitution after alpha-beta-depleted transplantation in children. TCRdb fed the PCR reads into MiXCR, producing one record per CDR3 protein. The table lists 250,000 or so distinct CDR3 sequences, around 8% of them singletons, with almost 6.5% in the top ten. The sequences come from PBMCs, mostly from graft donor cells, collected 180 days after TCRalphabeta/CD19-depleted stem cell transplant. These receptors all come from a male patient between 5 and 17 years old who had a stem cell transplant for acute lymphoblastic leukemia, so the T cells may come from the graft donor. Both conserved end residues are part of each CDR3. Each record gives: J gene, D gene, clone size, V gene, CDR3 DNA, CDR3 protein. A D gene is named only where the DNA matches it firmly. Some rows mark clone size as missing; the rest say once, few, many or name a class of expanded clone.

TRBJ1-5 | - | many | TRBV6-2/TRBV6-3 | TGTGCCAGCAGTTACGCCCACAGGTTCCATCAGCCCCAGCATTTT | CASSYAHRFHQPQHF
TRBJ1-3 | - | many | TRBV6-1 | TGTGCCTCCCTCGATGGGGATTATCTGGGAAACACCATATATTTT | CASLDGDYLGNTIYF
TRBJ2-7 | TRBD2 | many | TRBV11-1 | TGTGCCAGCAGCTTTACGGGAGGGCCTCACGAGCAGTACTTC | CASSFTGGPHEQYF
TRBJ2-4 | TRBD2 | many | TRBV9 | TGTGCCAGCAGCGCACTGGGACTAGGAGTAGACATTCAGTACTTC | CASSALGLGVDIQYF
TRBJ2-7 | TRBD1 | - | TRBV6-1 | TGTGCCAGCACAAATGGACAGGCCTACGAGCAGTACTTC | CASTNGQAYEQYF
TRBJ1-2 | TRBD1 | many | TRBV12-3/TRBV12-4 | TGTGCCAGCAGTTTAAGGGCCCGAGGACAGGGAGGATATGGCTACACCTTC | CASSLRARGQGGYGYTF
TRBJ2-1 | - | many | TRBV27 | TGTGCCAGCAGTTCGAGACTAGGTAGCAATGAGCAGTTCTTC | CASSSRLGSNEQFF
TRBJ2-3 | - | few | TRBV18 | TGTGCCAGCCATGGGGGGAGTACAGATACGCAGTATTTT | CASHGGSTDTQYF
TRBJ2-1 | TRBD1 | many | TRBV4-3 | TGCGCCAGCAGCCAAGATCGGACAGGGCTCAATGAGCAGTTCTTC | CASSQDRTGLNEQFF
TRBJ1-3 | - | many | TRBV3-1 | TGTGCCAGCAGCCACTTCAGGGTCCGAGGAAACACCATATATTTT | CASSHFRVRGNTIYF
TRBJ2-3 | - | many | TRBV28 | - | CASSLFGPGTDTQYF
TRBJ1-6 | - | many | TRBV10-3 | TGTGCCATCCGGGGGGGGAGCTCCTATAATTCACCCCTCCACTTT | CAIRGGSSYNSPLHF
TRBJ2-7 | - | many | TRBV27 | TGTGCCAGCAGTTTAGGAGTTTCTACCTACGAGCAGTACTTC | CASSLGVSTYEQYF
TRBJ1-5 | - | many | TRBV12-3/TRBV12-4 | TGTGCCAGCAGCCGAGGGGGGGTGAGCCAGCCCCAGCATTTT | CASSRGGVSQPQHF
TRBJ2-1 | TRBD2 | many | TRBV11-1 | TGTGCCAGCAGCCGCGGACTAGCGGGAGGGCCTTACTACAATGAGCAGTTCTTC | CASSRGLAGGPYYNEQFF
TRBJ1-2 | TRBD1 | many | TRBV5-1 | TGCGCCAGCAGCTTGGCGACAGGGGATGGCGGCTACACCTTC | CASSLATGDGGYTF